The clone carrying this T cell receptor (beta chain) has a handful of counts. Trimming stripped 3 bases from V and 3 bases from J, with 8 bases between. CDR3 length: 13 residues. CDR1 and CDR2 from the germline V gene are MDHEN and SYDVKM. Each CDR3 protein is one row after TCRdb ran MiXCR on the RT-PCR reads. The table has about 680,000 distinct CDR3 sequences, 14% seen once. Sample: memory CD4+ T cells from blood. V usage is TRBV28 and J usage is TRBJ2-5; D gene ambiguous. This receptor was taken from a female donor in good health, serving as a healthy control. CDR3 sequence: CASSFWPKETQYF. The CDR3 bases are TGTGCCAGCAGTTTTTGGCCGAAAGAGACCCAGTACTTC.